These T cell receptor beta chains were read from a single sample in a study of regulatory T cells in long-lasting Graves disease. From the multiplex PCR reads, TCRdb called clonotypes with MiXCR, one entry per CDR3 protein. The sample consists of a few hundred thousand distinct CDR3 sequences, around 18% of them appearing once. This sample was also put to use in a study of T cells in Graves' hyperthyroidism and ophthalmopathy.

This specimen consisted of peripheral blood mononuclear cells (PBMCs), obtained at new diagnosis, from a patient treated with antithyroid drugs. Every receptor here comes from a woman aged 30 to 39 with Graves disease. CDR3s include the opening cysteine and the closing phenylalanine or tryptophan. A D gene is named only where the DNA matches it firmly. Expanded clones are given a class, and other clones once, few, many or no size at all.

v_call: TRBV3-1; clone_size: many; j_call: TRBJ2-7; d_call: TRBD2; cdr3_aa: CASSYQLAGTYEQYF; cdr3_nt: TGTGCCAGCAGCTACCAACTAGCGGGGACCTACGAGCAGTACTTC
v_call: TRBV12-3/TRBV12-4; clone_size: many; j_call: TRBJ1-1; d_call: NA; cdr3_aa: CASSPPTDQGAFF; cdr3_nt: TGTGCCAGCAGCCCCCCGACAGATCAAGGAGCTTTCTTT
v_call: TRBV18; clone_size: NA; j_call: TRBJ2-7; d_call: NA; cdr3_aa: CASSPAQTQEYEQYF; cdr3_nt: TGTGCCAGCTCACCAGCACAGACCCAGGAATACGAGCAGTACTTC
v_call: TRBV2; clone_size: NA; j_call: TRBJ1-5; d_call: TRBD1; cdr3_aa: CASCGQGHQPQHF; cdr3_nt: TGTGCCAGCTGCGGACAGGGGCATCAGCCCCAGCATTTT
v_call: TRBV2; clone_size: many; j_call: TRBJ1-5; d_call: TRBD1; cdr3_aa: CASSDAGRGVNQPQHF; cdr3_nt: TGTGCCAGCAGTGACGCCGGCAGGGGGGTCAATCAGCCCCAGCATTTT
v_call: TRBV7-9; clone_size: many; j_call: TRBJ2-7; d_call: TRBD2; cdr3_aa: CASSLPSGTSGEQLEQYF; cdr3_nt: TGTGCCAGCAGCTTACCCTCCGGGACTAGCGGGGAGCAGCTCGAGCAGTACTTC
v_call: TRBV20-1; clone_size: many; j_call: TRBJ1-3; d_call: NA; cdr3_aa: CSARGWNTIYF; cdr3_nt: TGCAGTGCTAGGGGGTGGAACACCATATATTTT
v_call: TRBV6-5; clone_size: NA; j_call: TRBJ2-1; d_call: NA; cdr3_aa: CASSYIAGIYNEQFF; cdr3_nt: TGTGCCAGCAGTTACATTGCGGGGATATACAATGAGCAGTTCTTC
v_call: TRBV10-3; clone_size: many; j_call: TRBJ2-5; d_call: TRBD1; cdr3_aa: CAISETGAAKETQYF; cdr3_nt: TGTGCCATCAGTGAAACAGGGGCGGCGAAGGAGACCCAGTACTTC
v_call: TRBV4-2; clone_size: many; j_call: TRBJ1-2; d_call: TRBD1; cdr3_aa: CASSYRQGGNGYTF; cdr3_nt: TGTGCCAGCAGCTACAGACAGGGGGGCAATGGCTACACCTTC
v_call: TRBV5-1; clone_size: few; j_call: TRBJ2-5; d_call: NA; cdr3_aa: CASSLLTLGTQETQYF; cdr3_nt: TGCGCCAGCAGCTTGTTGACTCTAGGGACCCAAGAGACCCAGTACTTC
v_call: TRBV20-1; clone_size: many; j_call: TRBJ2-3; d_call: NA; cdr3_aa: CSGRVRSVSDTQYF; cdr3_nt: TGCAGTGGGAGGGTCAGGTCGGTTTCGGATACGCAGTATTTT
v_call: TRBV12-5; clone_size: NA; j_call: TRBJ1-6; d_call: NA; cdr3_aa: CASGLVNSPLHF; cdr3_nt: TGTGCTAGTGGTTTGGTTAATTCACCCCTCCACTTT
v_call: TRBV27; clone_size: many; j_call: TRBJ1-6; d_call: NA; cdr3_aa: CASTAYNSPLHF; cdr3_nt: TGTGCCAGCACCGCTTATAATTCACCCCTCCACTTT
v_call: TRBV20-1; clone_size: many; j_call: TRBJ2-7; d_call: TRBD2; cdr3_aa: CSARDRLAADEQYF; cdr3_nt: TGCAGTGCTAGAGATCGGCTAGCGGCCGACGAGCAGTACTTC
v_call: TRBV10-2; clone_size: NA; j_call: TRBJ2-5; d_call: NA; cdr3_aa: CASSESEIQETQYF; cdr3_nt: TGCGCCAGCAGTGAGTCGGAGATCCAAGAGACCCAGTACTTC
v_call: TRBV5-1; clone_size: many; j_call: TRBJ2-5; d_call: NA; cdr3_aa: CASSLRGSYQETQYF; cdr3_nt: TGCGCCAGCAGCTTGCGCGGCAGCTACCAAGAGACCCAGTACTTC
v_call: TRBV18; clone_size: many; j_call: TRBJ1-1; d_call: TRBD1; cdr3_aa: CASSPGTGEGNTEAFF; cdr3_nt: TGTGCCAGCTCACCCGGGACAGGGGAAGGGAACACTGAAGCTTTCTTT
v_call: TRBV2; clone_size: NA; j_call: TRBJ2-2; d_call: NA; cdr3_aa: CASSTRDTGELFF; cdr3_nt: TGTGCCAGCAGTACTCGGGACACCGGGGAGCTGTTTTTT
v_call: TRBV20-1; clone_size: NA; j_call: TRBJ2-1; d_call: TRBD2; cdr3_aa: CSASGGAESEQFF; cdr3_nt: TGCAGTGCTAGCGGGGGGGCGGAAAGTGAGCAGTTCTTC
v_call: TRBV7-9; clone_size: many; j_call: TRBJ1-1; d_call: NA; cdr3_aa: CASSSKTDVNTEAFF; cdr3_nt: TGTGCCAGCAGCTCCAAGACCGATGTGAACACTGAAGCTTTCTTT
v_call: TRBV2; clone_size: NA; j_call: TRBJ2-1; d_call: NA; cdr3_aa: CASRPIGTSEQFF; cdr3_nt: TGTGCCAGCAGACCCATAGGTACTAGTGAGCAGTTCTTC
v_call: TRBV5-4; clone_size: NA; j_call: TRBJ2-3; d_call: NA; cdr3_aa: CAGSRDLAGGTDTQYF; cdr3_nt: TGTGCCGGCAGCCGTGACTTAGCAGGTGGGACAGATACGCAGTATTTT
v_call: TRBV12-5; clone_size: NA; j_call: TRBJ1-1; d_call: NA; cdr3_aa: CASGKAWGTGGGTEAFF; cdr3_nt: TGTGCTAGTGGTAAAGCCTGGGGGACGGGGGGAGGGACTGAAGCTTTCTTT
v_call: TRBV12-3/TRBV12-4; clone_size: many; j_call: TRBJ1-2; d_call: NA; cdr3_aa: CASSFVADWPYGYTF; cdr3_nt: TGTGCCAGCAGTTTTGTCGCAGACTGGCCCTATGGCTACACCTTC
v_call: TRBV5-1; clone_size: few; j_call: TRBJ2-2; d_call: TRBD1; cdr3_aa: CASSRDSTGELFF; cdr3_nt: TGCGCCAGCAGCCGGGACAGCACCGGGGAGCTGTTTTTT
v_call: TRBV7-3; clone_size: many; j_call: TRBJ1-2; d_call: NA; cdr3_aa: CASSPGLYTF; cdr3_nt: TGTGCCAGCAGCCCCGGCCTCTACACCTTC
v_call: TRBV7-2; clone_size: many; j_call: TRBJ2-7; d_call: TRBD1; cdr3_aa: CASSPRGGTGNYEQYF; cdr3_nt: TGTGCCAGCAGCCCCCGGGGCGGGACAGGGAACTACGAGCAGTACTTC
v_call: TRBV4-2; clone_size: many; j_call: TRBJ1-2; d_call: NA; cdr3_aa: CASSQGGGKGYGYTF; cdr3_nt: TGCGCCAGCAGCCAAGGAGGGGGGAAGGGCTATGGCTACACCTTC
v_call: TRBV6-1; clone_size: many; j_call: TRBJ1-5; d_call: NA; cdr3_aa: CASSPRGGIGNQPQHF; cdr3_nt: TGTGCCAGCAGTCCGAGGGGGGGGATTGGCAATCAGCCCCAGCATTTT
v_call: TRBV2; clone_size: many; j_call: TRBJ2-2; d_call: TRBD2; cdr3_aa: CASSPGLAGNTGELFF; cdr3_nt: TGTGCCAGCAGTCCGGGACTAGCGGGTAACACCGGGGAGCTGTTTTTT
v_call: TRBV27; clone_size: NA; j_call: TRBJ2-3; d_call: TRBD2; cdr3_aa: CASSFGGGVADTQYF; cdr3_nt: TGTGCCAGCAGTTTTGGGGGGGGGGTTGCAGATACGCAGTATTTT
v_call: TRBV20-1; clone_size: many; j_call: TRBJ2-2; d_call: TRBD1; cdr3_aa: CSATGQGNTGELFF; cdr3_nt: TGCAGTGCTACGGGACAGGGGAACACCGGGGAGCTGTTTTTT
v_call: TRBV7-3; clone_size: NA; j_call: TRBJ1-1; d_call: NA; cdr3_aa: CASSLSSGSTEAFF; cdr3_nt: TGTGCCAGCAGCTTATCGTCAGGGTCCACTGAAGCTTTCTTT
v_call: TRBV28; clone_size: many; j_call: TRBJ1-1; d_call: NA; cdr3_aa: CASRTLDGNTEAFF; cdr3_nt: TGTGCCAGCCGAACCCTTGACGGGAACACTGAAGCTTTCTTT
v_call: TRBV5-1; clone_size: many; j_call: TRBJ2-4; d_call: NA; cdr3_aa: CASSLEAGRRDIQYF; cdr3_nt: TGCGCCAGCAGCTTGGAGGCGGGGAGGAGGGACATTCAGTACTTC
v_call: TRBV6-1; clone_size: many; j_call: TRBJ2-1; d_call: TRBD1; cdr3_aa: CASNARDRASNNEQFF; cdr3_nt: TGTGCCAGCAACGCCCGGGACAGAGCTTCGAACAATGAGCAGTTCTTC
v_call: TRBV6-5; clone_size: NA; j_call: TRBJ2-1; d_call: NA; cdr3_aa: CASSYFINEQFF; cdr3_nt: TGTGCCAGCAGTTACTTCATCAATGAGCAGTTCTTC
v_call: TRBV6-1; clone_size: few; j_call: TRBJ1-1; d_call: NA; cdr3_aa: CASSPGSQNTEAFF; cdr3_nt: TGTGCCAGCAGCCCGGGGTCGCAGAACACTGAAGCTTTCTTT
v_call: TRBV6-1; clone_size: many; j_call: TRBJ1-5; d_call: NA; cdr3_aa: CATGDQPQHF; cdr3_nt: TGTGCCACCGGGGATCAGCCCCAGCATTTT
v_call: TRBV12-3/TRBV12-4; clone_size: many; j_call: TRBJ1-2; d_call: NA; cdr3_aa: CASSPTEDYGYTF; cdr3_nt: TGTGCCAGCAGCCCGACAGAGGACTATGGCTACACCTTC